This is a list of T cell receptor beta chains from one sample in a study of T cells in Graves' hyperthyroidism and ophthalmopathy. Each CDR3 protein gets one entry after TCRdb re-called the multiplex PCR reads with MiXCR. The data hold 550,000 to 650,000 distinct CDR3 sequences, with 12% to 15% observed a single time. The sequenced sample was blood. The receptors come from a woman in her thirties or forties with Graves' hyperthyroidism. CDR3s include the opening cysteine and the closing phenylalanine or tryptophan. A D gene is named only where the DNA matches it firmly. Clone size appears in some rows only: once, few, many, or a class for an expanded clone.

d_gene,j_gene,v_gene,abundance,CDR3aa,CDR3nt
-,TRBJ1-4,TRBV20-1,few,CSARERGSTGEKLFF,TGCAGTGCTAGAGAGAGGGGTTCGACGGGTGAAAAACTGTTTTTT
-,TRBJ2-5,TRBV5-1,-,CASSPPETRGETQYF,TGCGCCAGCAGCCCCCCGGAGACGCGCGGGGAGACCCAGTACTTC
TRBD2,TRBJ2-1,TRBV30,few,CAAGGVYNEQFF,TGTGCCGCGGGAGGAGTCTACAATGAGCAGTTCTTC
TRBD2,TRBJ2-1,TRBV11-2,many,CASSQVLGLAGSGEQFF,TGTGCCAGCAGTCAAGTTTTAGGACTAGCGGGATCGGGTGAGCAGTTCTTC
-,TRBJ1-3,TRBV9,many,CASSATGLSGNTIYF,TGTGCCAGCAGCGCTACCGGGTTGTCTGGAAACACCATATATTTT
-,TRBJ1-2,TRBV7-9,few,CASSSTWTGEGYTF,TGTGCCAGCAGCTCAACCTGGACGGGAGAGGGCTACACCTTC
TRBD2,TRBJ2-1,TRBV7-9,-,CASKAGIYNEQFF,TGTGCCAGCAAAGCGGGGATCTACAATGAGCAGTTCTTC
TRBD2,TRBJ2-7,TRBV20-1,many,CSAGRAGGDYEQYF,TGCAGTGCTGGTAGAGCGGGAGGGGATTACGAGCAGTACTTC
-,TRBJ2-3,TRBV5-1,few,CASSLGKTTDTQYF,TGCGCCAGCAGCTTGGGAAAGACCACAGATACGCAGTATTTT
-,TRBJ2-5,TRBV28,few,CALPRDGYQETQYF,TGTGCCTTACCCAGGGATGGTTACCAAGAGACCCAGTACTTC
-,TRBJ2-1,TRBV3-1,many,CASSQDSIGLRFF,TGTGCCAGCAGCCAAGACAGTATAGGGCTGCGGTTCTTC
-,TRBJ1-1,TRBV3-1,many,CASSQDGNTEAFF,TGTGCCAGCAGCCAAGACGGGAACACTGAAGCTTTCTTT
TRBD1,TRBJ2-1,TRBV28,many,CASSLITGVGEQFF,TGTGCCAGCAGTTTGATAACAGGGGTCGGTGAGCAGTTCTTC
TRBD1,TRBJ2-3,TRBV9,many,CASSVPRTGQVTDTQYF,TGTGCCAGCAGCGTACCTAGGACAGGGCAAGTCACAGATACGCAGTATTTT
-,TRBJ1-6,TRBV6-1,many,CASGRDSPLHF,TGTGCCAGCGGTAGGGATTCACCCCTCCACTTT
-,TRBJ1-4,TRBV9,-,CASSVGGGTGKLFF,TGTGCCAGCAGCGTAGGAGGGGGGACTGGAAAACTGTTTTTT
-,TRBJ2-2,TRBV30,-,CAWNTGTTNTGELFF,TGTGCCTGGAATACCGGGACAACGAACACCGGGGAGCTGTTTTTT
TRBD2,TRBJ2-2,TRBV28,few,CASSSRGGAGELFF,TGTGCCAGCAGTTCCCGGGGGGGGGCCGGGGAGCTGTTTTTT
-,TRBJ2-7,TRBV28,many,CASTLQGNYEQYF,TGTGCCAGCACCCTCCAGGGGAACTACGAGCAGTACTTC
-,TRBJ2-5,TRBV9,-,CASSVDSVVETQYF,TGTGCCAGCAGCGTAGACTCGGTAGTAGAGACCCAGTACTTC
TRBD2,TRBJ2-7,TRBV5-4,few,CASSLSSGRAAEQYF,TGTGCCAGCAGCTTGTCTAGCGGGAGGGCCGCCGAGCAGTACTTC
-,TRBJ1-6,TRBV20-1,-,CSATPGGSYNSPLHF,TGCAGTGCCACACCGGGGGGCTCCTATAATTCACCCCTCCACTTT
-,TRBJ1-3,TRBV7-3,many,CASSLVGGIGNTIYF,TGTGCCAGCAGCTTAGTGGGGGGTATCGGAAACACCATATATTTT
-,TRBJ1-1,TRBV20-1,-,CSARDSQGSSTEAFF,TGCAGTGCTAGAGATTCCCAGGGATCATCCACTGAAGCTTTCTTT
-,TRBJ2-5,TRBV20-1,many,CSAREGWETQYF,TGCAGTGCTAGGGAGGGTTGGGAGACCCAGTACTTC
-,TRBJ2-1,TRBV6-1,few,CASSEVATSYNEQFF,TGTGCCAGCAGTGAAGTAGCGACCAGCTACAATGAGCAGTTCTTC
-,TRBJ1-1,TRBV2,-,CASRVGVEAFF,TGTGCCAGCAGGGTCGGAGTTGAAGCTTTCTTT
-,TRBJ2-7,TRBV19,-,CASSIFGSSYEQYF,TGTGCCAGTAGTATATTCGGGAGCTCCTACGAGCAGTACTTC
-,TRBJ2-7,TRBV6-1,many,CASSAGGDRFNEQYF,TGTGCCAGCAGTGCAGGGGGGGACAGGTTCAACGAGCAGTACTTC
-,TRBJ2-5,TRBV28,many,CASSTIIGYGDQYF,TGTGCCAGCAGTACGATTATCGGATACGGGGACCAGTACTTC
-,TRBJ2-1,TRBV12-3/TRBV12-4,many,CASSPRGKEQFF,TGTGCCAGCAGCCCCAGGGGAAAGGAGCAGTTCTTC
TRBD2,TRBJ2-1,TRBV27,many,CASRLAGGNEQFF,TGTGCCAGCCGACTAGCGGGTGGCAATGAGCAGTTCTTC
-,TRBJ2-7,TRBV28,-,CASSFSYRSSYEQYF,TGTGCCAGCAGTTTTTCTTACCGGAGCTCCTACGAGCAGTACTTC
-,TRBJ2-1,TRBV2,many,CASSDYEQFF,TGTGCCAGCAGTGATTATGAGCAGTTCTTC
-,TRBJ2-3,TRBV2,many,CASSDLGHPEYF,TGTGCCAGCAGTGATTTAGGACATCCGGAGTATTTT
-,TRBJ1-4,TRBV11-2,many,CASSSGVPNEKLFF,TGTGCCAGCAGCTCCGGGGTCCCTAATGAAAAACTGTTTTTT
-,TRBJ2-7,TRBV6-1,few,CASSVQGLPYEQYF,TGTGCCAGCAGTGTACAGGGCTTACCCTACGAGCAGTACTTC
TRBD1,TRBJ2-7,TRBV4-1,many,CASSQDWDRVYEQYF,TGCGCCAGCAGCCAAGATTGGGACAGAGTATACGAGCAGTACTTC
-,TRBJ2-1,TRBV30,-,CAWRIRGEGDNEQFF,TGTGCCTGGAGAATCCGGGGGGAGGGGGACAATGAGCAGTTCTTC
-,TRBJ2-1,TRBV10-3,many,CASLDNNEQFF,TGTGCCAGCCTTGACAACAATGAGCAGTTCTTC
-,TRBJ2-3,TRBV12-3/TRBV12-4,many,CASSRQISTDTQYF,TGTGCCAGCAGTCGACAGATCAGCACAGATACGCAGTATTTT
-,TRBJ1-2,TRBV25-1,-,CASSEAGRDYGYTF,TGTGCCAGCAGTGAGGCAGGGAGGGATTATGGCTACACCTTC
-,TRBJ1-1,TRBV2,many,CASSPYHRDSEAFF,TGTGCCAGCAGTCCTTATCACAGGGACTCTGAAGCTTTCTTT
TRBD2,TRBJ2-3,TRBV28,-,CASSFGVAGGMTDTQYF,TGTGCCAGCAGTTTTGGAGTAGCGGGAGGGATGACAGATACGCAGTATTTT
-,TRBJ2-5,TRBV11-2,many,CASSLVSRGRGETQYF,TGTGCCAGCAGCTTAGTATCGCGGGGCAGGGGAGAGACCCAGTACTTC
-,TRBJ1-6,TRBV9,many,CASTPTGMSSPLHF,TGTGCCAGCACCCCGACAGGAATGAGTTCACCCCTCCACTTT
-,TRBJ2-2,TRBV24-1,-,CATSDIGGHTGELFF,TGTGCCACCAGTGATATTGGGGGACACACCGGGGAGCTGTTTTTT
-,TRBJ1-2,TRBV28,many,CASSLTGTYGYTF,TGTGCCAGCAGTTTAACAGGGACTTATGGCTACACCTTC
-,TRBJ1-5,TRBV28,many,CASSQGGGNQPQHF,TGTGCCAGCAGCCAAGGGGGGGGAAATCAGCCCCAGCATTTT
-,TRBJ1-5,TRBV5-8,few,CASSLATYVGIQPQHF,TGTGCCAGCAGCTTGGCGACTTATGTCGGGATTCAGCCCCAGCATTTT
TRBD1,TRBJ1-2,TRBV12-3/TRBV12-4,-,CASSYADRAPIYGYTF,TGTGCCAGCAGTTACGCAGACAGGGCGCCAATCTATGGCTACACCTTC
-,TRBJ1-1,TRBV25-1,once,CASSDRGGSTEAFF,TGTGCCAGCAGTGACCGGGGAGGTAGCACTGAAGCTTTCTTT